Given below is one T cell receptor (beta chain) in context. Its target antigen remains unknown. Read data end 3 residues before the CDR3 end; the end is taken from the germline J gene. Every participant had a single incident cervical HPV16 infection, and women with prevalent HPV16 infections were excluded. Cervical HPV DNA was detected with MY09/MY11 PCR, and genotyping was done with dot-blot hybridization. Roughly 15 mL of heparinized blood was centrifuged, after which the buffy coat was aliquoted, frozen at -30 degrees C, and then stored at -80 degrees C. Genomic DNA was extracted from buffy coat specimens using QIAGEN kits. The immunoSEQ assay used multiplex PCR to amplify TCR beta CDR3 regions from an average of approximately 1,100 ng of genomic DNA per sample. The assay corrected primer bias using a complete synthetic TCR repertoire to establish an amplification baseline. Amplicons were sequenced on the Illumina platform. Processing in the source paper ran as follows. Sequence errors were corrected by clustering with frequency ratios and a modified nearest-neighbor algorithm, and the sequences were then analyzed in the immunoSEQ Analyzer using IMGT gene definitions. At each rarefaction depth, TCR richness and evenness were averaged over 20 rarefaction repeats, and samples with fewer sequences than the depth were excluded. Wilcoxon rank sum tests with FDR correction were used to compare relative abundances of V, D and J genes between the groups. For the blinded duplicates, the intraclass correlation was 95.6% for TCR richness and averaged 76.4% across about 64 gene segments. Held by TCRdb, this immuneACCESS table contains in-frame sequences only and omits some clones. Under half of the omission traces to an unresolved V gene where checked; the cause of the rest is unknown. Clonal size and the V and J genes are those of that table, whereas D and trimming came from the DNA. The sample has 31,000 or so clones on record. The top ten clonotypes cover 4.2% of the sample.

The CDR3 sequence holds 13 residues, the cysteine and phenylalanine included. The DNA has 30 bases, all within the CDR3, and is read from base 1. V is clipped by 2 bases and J by 1 base, and the sequence between their germline boundaries is 5 bases long. Sequences SGHTA (CDR1) and FQGNSA (CDR2) are obtained from the germline V gene. This sample is drawn from a study of T cells in women clearing cervical HPV infection (dated by TCRdb to the late 2010s). Concerning the study at large: The cases were roughly 23 women with histologically confirmed HPV16-related CIN3 or worse, and 2 of those women had invasive cancers. The parent cohort enrolled 10,049 women aged 18 or older in Guanacaste, Costa Rica, during about 1993 to 1995 and followed them for approximately 7 years. Five blinded duplicates per group were added as quality controls, so that approximately 60 samples were obtained: some 50 participants and 10 replicates. Cases and controls were matched on year of sample collection and on age within five years. Cases had a median age of approximately 34 years and controls had a median age of about 41, with no significant differences in baseline characteristics. Blood from cases was collected at the visit where the lesion was first found, while blood from controls was collected once the infection could no longer be detected. The controls were some 23 women whose single incident HPV16 infection cleared within 12 months with no development of precancer or cancer. HLA typing was available for only a few women, so HLA type could not be excluded as a confounder. For cases, a median interval of roughly 150 days, with an interquartile range of roughly 80 to 200 days, was observed between lesion detection and blood sampling. This exploratory proof-of-principle case-control study, nested within the Guanacaste HPV Natural History Study in Costa Rica, compared TCR repertoires among women with different cervical HPV16 outcomes.

What the authors observed across the whole study: The cross-sectional design could not show whether associations preceded infection or resulted from it; effector/memory subsets and HPV-specific T cells were not isolated. Because T-cell numbers per sample were unknown, differences in richness could reflect varying T-cell content rather than repertoire biology. TRBV6-7 relative abundance was lower in cases than in controls (approximately 0.11% versus 0.16%; Bonferroni P = 0.0008). Across sequencing depths, CIN3+ cases showed significantly higher TCR repertoire richness than controls, but evenness did not differ between the groups. Random forest classifiers combining richness and V gene abundances distinguished cases from controls with an estimated AUC of approximately 0.8.

The rearranged segments are TRBV7-2 and TRBJ1-1; no D gene can be assigned with confidence. The sample consisted of blood buffy coat. The clonotype originates from a woman aged 18-70 years with a cervical HPV16 infection that either progressed to CIN3+ or cleared (not recorded which). CDR3 region: CASSLSGNTEAFF. The sequenced part of the CDR3 DNA is TGTGCCAGCAGCTTATCAGGGAACACTGAA.